This is a list of T cell receptor beta chains from one sample in a study of T cell responses to AZD1222 COVID-19 vaccine. Only in-frame clones appear in the TCRdb table, and some are missing; sequencing was by immunoSEQ multiplex PCR. The data hold about 120,000 clones, with about 90% observed a single time. The specimen was peripheral blood, collected on day 0 of AZD1222 vaccination. The source of these receptors is an adult in good health. CDR3s include the opening cysteine and the closing phenylalanine or tryptophan. D genes are given only for firm matches. Clone size appears in some rows only: once, few, many, or a class for an expanded clone.

J gene | clone size | V gene | D gene | CDR3 length | CDR3 DNA | CDR3 protein
TRBJ2-5 | NA | TRBV18 | NA | 13 | TGTGCCAGCTCACTAGGGCCAGGGGAGACCCAGTACTTC | CASSLGPGETQYF
TRBJ1-2 | NA | TRBV12-3/TRBV12-4 | NA | 13 | TGTGCCAGCACCCCTACTGCTTACTATGGCTACACCTTC | CASTPTAYYGYTF
TRBJ1-1 | few | TRBV19 | NA | 13 | TGTGGTGCGTCTGGTGCCGGGCAGAGGGAAGCTTTCTTT | CGASGAGQREAFF
TRBJ2-5 | NA | TRBV18 | TRBD2 | 15 | TGTGCCAGCTCACCACCGGGGAGGGCCCAAGAGACCCAGTACTTC | CASSPPGRAQETQYF
TRBJ2-1 | NA | TRBV18 | NA | 15 | TGTGCCAGCTCACCGACCTCCCAACCCTACAATGAGCAGTTCTTC | CASSPTSQPYNEQFF
TRBJ2-3 | NA | TRBV9 | NA | 13 | TGTGCCAGCAATGGTGGGAACACAGATACGCAGTATTTT | CASNGGNTDTQYF
TRBJ1-2 | NA | TRBV3-1/TRBV3-2 | NA | 14 | TGTGCCAGCAGCCAATCAGGGGCCGCCTATGGCTACACCTTC | CASSQSGAAYGYTF
TRBJ2-7 | NA | TRBV10-1 | NA | 15 | TGCGCCAGCAGTGAAGGACGGGGAACGTGGCACGAGCAGTACTTC | CASSEGRGTWHEQYF
TRBJ1-5 | NA | TRBV23-1 | NA | 17 | TGCGCCAGCAGGCCTCGACTGGTACCTTCATTCAATCAGCCCCAGCATTTT | CASRPRLVPSFNQPQHF
TRBJ2-3 | few | TRBV5-1 | TRBD2 | 16 | TGCGCCAGCAGCTCGACTAGCGGGAGTAAAGCAGATACGCAGTATTTT | CASSSTSGSKADTQYF
TRBJ1-6 | NA | TRBV6-6 | NA | 16 | TGTGCCAGCAGTTACTCGAGCCAGGGGCTCAATTCACCCCTCCACTTT | CASSYSSQGLNSPLHF
TRBJ1-5 | NA | TRBV6-2/TRBV6-3 | TRBD1 | 18 | TGTGCCAGCAGCCACCCTGACAGGGGGCCCAGTTTCAATCAGCCCCAGCATTTT | CASSHPDRGPSFNQPQHF
TRBJ1-6 | NA | TRBV3-1/TRBV3-2 | TRBD1 | 14 | TGTGCCAGCAGCCTGGGACAGGGGAAATCACCCCTCCACTTT | CASSLGQGKSPLHF
TRBJ2-2 | NA | TRBV27 | TRBD2 | 19 | TGTGCCAGCAGTGAACGACGGACTAGCGGGAGTCTGGGCCATGGGGGGCTGTTTTTT | CASSERRTSGSLGHGGLFF
TRBJ2-2 | NA | TRBV19 | NA | 14 | TGTGCCAGTACCGACGAGGGTGACGCCGGGGAGCTGTTTTTT | CASTDEGDAGELFF
TRBJ2-7 | NA | TRBV6-5 | NA | 13 | TGTGCCAGCAGTTGGGACACGTCCTACGAGCAGTACTTC | CASSWDTSYEQYF
TRBJ1-6 | NA | TRBV13 | NA | 14 | TGTGCCAGCAGCTCCAGTCTTGAGGATTCACCCCTCCACTTT | CASSSSLEDSPLHF
TRBJ2-7 | NA | TRBV19 | TRBD1 | 15 | TGTGCCAGTAGTATGGACAGGGGGGGATCCTACGAGCAGTACTTC | CASSMDRGGSYEQYF
TRBJ2-7 | NA | TRBV19 | TRBD2 | 16 | TGTGCCTCCCAGAAATCCGGGACTAGACATCTCTACGAGCAGTACTTC | CASQKSGTRHLYEQYF
TRBJ2-5 | NA | TRBV6-5 | TRBD2 | 14 | TGTGCCAGCAGTTACCTAGCGGGGGAAGAGACCCAGTACTTC | CASSYLAGEETQYF
TRBJ1-2 | NA | TRBV2 | NA | 13 | TGTGCCAGCAGCCCGCAAGGAGACTATGGCTACACCTTC | CASSPQGDYGYTF
TRBJ1-2 | NA | TRBV2 | TRBD1 | 12 | TGTGCCAGCAGACAGGGGGCGCGGGGCTACACCTTC | CASRQGARGYTF
TRBJ2-2 | NA | TRBV7-2 | NA | 13 | TGTGCCAGCAGCTCCTCTTACACCGGGGAGCTGTTTTTT | CASSSSYTGELFF
TRBJ2-5 | NA | TRBV28 | TRBD2 | 15 | TGTGCCAGCAGTTCCACCGGGACTAGCCGCGAGACCCAGTACTTC | CASSSTGTSRETQYF
TRBJ2-2 | NA | TRBV24-1 | NA | 14 | TGTGCCACCAGTGATTACCGGGGAACCGGGGAGCTGTTTTTT | CATSDYRGTGELFF
TRBJ1-3 | NA | TRBV3-1/TRBV3-2 | NA | 14 | TGTGCCAGCAGCCATACCAGGGCTAGAAACACCATATATTTT | CASSHTRARNTIYF
TRBJ1-2 | NA | TRBV5-1 | NA | 16 | TGCGCCAGCAGCTTGGGAGGGACTGTAGCTAACTATGGCTACACCTTC | CASSLGGTVANYGYTF
TRBJ1-2 | NA | TRBV10-3 | NA | 12 | TGTGCCATCAATGGAGACGACTATGGCTACACCTTC | CAINGDDYGYTF
TRBJ2-1 | NA | TRBV11-3 | TRBD1 | 16 | TGTGCCAGCAGCTTCAAGGGACAGGCTGGGGACAATGAGCAGTTCTTC | CASSFKGQAGDNEQFF
TRBJ2-6 | once | TRBV30 | NA | 16 | TGTGCCGGAAGCGAGGGCGCTAGCTCTGGGGCCAACGTCCTGACTTTC | CAGSEGASSGANVLTF
TRBJ1-2 | NA | TRBV14 | NA | 11 | TGTGCCAGCAGCCAAGGGAACAGGGCCACCTTC | CASSQGNRATF
TRBJ2-2 | NA | TRBV6-5 | TRBD2 | 16 | TGTGCCAGCAGTTACCAGGGACTAGCTGGGACCGGGGAGCTGTTTTTT | CASSYQGLAGTGELFF
TRBJ1-2 | NA | TRBV3-1/TRBV3-2 | NA | 13 | TGTGCCAGCAGCCAAGAAGGGTATTATGGCTACACCTTC | CASSQEGYYGYTF
TRBJ2-7 | NA | TRBV27 | TRBD1 | 16 | TGTGCCAGCAGTTTACGCCCACAGGGGGCTATCTACGAGCAGTACTTC | CASSLRPQGAIYEQYF
TRBJ1-1 | once | TRBV15 | NA | 14 | TGTGCCACCAGCAGAGGTCAGGGCTCGACTGAAGCTTTCTTT | CATSRGQGSTEAFF
TRBJ1-2 | NA | TRBV19 | NA | 11 | TGTGCCAGTATTAACGGGCGCGGCTACACCTTC | CASINGRGYTF
TRBJ2-1 | NA | TRBV19 | NA | 12 | TGTGCCACCAAGCGGGTTAACAATGAGCAGTTCTTC | CATKRVNNEQFF
TRBJ1-2 | NA | TRBV10-3 | NA | 15 | TGTGCCATCAGCGCCGGCCTGGAGAGCCACTATGGCTACACCTTC | CAISAGLESHYGYTF
TRBJ1-2 | NA | TRBV28 | TRBD1 | 15 | TGTGCCAGCAGTTTAGGCGGACAGGGATTCTCTGGCTACACCTTC | CASSLGGQGFSGYTF
TRBJ2-7 | NA | TRBV3-1/TRBV3-2 | NA | 14 | TGTGCCAGCAGCTACCGGGCCGGGGTCCACGAGCAGTACTTC | CASSYRAGVHEQYF
TRBJ1-1 | NA | TRBV2 | NA | 14 | TGTGCCAGCAGGCAAGCGCCAGGAGACACTGAAGCTTTCTTT | CASRQAPGDTEAFF
TRBJ2-7 | NA | TRBV11-3 | TRBD2 | 15 | TGTGCCAGCAGCTCCCTGGCTAGCGGGTACTACGAGCAGTACTTC | CASSSLASGYYEQYF
TRBJ2-3 | NA | TRBV6-4 | TRBD2 | 14 | TGTGCCAGCAGCGGACTAGCGGGCACAGATACGCAGTATTTT | CASSGLAGTDTQYF
TRBJ2-2 | NA | TRBV30 | NA | 13 | TGTGCCTGGAGTGTCGGTGGGGCCGGGGAGCTGTTTTTT | CAWSVGGAGELFF
TRBJ2-5 | NA | TRBV24-1 | NA | 13 | TGTGCCACCAGTGCGGGGACCCAAGAGACCCAGTACTTC | CATSAGTQETQYF
TRBJ1-3 | once | TRBV27 | NA | 16 | TGTGCCAGCAGTTCGTCCGGAGTACACTCTGGAAACACCATATATTTT | CASSSSGVHSGNTIYF
TRBJ1-4 | NA | TRBV19 | NA | 15 | TGTGCCAGTAGTGTACGCCGTACCTATAATGAAAAACTGTTTTTT | CASSVRRTYNEKLFF
TRBJ2-7 | NA | TRBV15 | TRBD2 | 15 | TGTGCCACCAGCAGCAAAATAGCGGGAGGCAACGAGCAGTACTTC | CATSSKIAGGNEQYF
TRBJ2-1 | NA | TRBV27 | TRBD1 | 12 | TGTGCCAGCAGTTACAGGGGTAATGAGCAGTTCTTC | CASSYRGNEQFF